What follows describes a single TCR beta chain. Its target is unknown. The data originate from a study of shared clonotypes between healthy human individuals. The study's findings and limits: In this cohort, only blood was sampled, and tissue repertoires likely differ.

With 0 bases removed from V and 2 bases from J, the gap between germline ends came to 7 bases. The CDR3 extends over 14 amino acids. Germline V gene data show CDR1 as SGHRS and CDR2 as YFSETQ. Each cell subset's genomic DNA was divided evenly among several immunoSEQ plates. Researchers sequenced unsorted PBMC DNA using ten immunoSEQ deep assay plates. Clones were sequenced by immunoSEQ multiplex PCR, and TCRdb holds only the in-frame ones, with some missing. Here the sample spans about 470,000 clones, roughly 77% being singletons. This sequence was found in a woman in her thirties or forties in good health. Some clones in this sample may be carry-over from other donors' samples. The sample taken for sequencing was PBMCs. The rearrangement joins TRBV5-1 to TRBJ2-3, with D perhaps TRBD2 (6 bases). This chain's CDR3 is CASSLGTTTDTQYF. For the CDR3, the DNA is TGCGCCAGCAGCTTGGGGACTACCACAGATACGCAGTATTTT. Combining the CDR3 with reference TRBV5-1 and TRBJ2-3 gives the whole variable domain KAGVTQTPRYLIKTRGQQVTLSCSPISGHRSVSWYQQTPGQGLQFLFEYFSETQRNKGNFPGRFSGRQFSNSRSEMNVSTLELGDSALYLCASSLGTTTDTQYFGPGTRLTVL.